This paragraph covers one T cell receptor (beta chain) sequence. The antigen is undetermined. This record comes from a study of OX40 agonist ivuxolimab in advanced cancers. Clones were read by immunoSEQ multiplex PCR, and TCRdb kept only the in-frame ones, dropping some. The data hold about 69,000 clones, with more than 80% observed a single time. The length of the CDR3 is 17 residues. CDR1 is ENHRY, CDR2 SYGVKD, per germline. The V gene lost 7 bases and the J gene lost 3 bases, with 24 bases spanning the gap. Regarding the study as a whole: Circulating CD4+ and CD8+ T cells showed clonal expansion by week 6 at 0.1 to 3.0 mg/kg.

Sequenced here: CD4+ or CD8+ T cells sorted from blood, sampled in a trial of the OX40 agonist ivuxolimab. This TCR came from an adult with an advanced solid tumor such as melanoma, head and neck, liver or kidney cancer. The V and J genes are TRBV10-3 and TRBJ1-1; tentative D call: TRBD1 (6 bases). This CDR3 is CAITEKGRTDRDTEAFF. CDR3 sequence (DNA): TGTGCCATCACTGAAAAAGGAAGGACAGATCGGGACACTGAAGCTTTCTTT.